The T cell receptor beta chain described here comes from a study of CD8+ T cells in alopecia areata. Trimming cost V 3 bases and J 10 bases; bases outside gene matches: 19. Germline V gene lookup returns CDR1 SGHRS and CDR2 YFSETQ. The CDR3 consists of 18 residues. Treatment of the sample: oral pan-JAK inhibitor, 5-10 mg twice daily. Peripheral blood samples and lesional scalp punch biopsies were obtained from alopecia areata patients. This clone was counted only a few times. Extracted RNA was reverse transcribed into cDNA, the sequencing template. The data were produced by immunoSEQ multiplex PCR, yet TCRdb's version contains in-frame clones alone and is incomplete. The sample has 4,400 or so clones; roughly three quarters are singletons.

This clonotype was sampled from a human donor with alopecia areata. The V gene is TRBV5-1, the J gene TRBJ2-1; the match to TRBD2 covers 10 bases. Here the sequenced sample was skin, taken at week 24, from a patient treated with tofacitinib. Written as DNA, the CDR3 is TGCGCCAGCAGCTATGACGCCCGCAGCGGGGGGGCAGATAGGGAGCAGTTCTTC. This translates into CASSYDARSGGADREQFF.